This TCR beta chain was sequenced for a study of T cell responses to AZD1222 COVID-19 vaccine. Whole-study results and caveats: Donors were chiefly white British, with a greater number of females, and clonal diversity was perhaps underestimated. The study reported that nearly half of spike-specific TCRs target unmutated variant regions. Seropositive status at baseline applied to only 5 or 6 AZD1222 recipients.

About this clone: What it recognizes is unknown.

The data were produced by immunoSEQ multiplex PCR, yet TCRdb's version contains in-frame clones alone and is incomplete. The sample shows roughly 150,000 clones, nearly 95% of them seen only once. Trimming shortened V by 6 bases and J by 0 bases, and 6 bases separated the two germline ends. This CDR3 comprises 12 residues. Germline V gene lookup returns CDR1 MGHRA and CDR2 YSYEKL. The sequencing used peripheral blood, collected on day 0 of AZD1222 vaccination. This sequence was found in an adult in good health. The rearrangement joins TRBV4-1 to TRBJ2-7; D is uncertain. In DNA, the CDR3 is TGCGCCAGCAGGGGAAACTCCTACGAGCAGTACTTC. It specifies CASRGNSYEQYF.